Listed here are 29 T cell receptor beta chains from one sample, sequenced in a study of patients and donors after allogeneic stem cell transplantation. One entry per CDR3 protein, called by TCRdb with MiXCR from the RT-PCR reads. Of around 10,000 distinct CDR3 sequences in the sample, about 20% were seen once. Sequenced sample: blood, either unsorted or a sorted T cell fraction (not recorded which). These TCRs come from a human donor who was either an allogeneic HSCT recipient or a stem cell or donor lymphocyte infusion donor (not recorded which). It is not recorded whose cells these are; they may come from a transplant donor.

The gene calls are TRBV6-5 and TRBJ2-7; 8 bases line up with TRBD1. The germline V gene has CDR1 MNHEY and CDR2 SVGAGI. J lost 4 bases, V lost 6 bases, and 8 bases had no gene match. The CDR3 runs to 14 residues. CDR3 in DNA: TGTGCCAGCAGGTACGACAGGGGCGATTACGAGCAGTACTTC. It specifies CASRYDRGDYEQYF.

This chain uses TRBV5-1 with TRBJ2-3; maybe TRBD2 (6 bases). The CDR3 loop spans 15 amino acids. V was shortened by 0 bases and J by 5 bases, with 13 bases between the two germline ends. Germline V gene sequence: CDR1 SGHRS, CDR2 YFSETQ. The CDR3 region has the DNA TGCGCCAGCAGCTTGGTTGGGCGGGGAAGAGATACGCAGTATTTT. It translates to CASSLVGRGRDTQYF.

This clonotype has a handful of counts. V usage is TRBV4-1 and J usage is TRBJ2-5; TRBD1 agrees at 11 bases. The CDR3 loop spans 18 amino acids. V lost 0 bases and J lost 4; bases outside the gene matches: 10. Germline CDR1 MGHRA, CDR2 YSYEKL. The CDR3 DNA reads TGCGCCAGCAGCCAAGATTCCGCGGACAGGGGGCAAAGAGAGACCCAGTACTTC. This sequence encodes CASSQDSADRGQRETQYF.

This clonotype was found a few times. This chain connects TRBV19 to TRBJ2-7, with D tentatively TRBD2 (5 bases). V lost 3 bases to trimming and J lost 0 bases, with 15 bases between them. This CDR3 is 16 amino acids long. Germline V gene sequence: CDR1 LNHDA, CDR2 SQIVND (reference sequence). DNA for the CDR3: TGTGCCAGTAGTATGGTCGGGGAGAGGAGCTCCTACGAGCAGTACTTC. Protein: CASSMVGERSSYEQYF.

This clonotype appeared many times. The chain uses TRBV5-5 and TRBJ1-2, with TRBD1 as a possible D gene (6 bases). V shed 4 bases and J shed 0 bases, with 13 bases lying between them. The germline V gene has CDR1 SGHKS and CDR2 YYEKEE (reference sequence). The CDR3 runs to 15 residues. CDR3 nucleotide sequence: TGTGCCAGCAGCCCGACAGGCGATCCTAACTATGGCTACACCTTC. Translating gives CASSPTGDPNYGYTF.

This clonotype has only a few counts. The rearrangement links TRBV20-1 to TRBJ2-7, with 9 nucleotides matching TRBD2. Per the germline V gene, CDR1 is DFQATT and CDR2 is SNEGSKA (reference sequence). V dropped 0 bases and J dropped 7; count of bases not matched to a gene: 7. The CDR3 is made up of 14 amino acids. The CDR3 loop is CSARDAGGPREQYF. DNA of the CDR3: TGCAGTGCTAGAGATGCGGGGGGGCCTCGGGAGCAGTACTTC.

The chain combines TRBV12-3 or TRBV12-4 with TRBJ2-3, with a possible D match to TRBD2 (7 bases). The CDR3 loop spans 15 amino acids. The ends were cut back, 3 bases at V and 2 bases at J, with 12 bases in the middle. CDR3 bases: TGTGCCAGCAGTTTTGGCGGGGGCCTCACAGATACGCAGTATTTT. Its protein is CASSFGGGLTDTQYF.

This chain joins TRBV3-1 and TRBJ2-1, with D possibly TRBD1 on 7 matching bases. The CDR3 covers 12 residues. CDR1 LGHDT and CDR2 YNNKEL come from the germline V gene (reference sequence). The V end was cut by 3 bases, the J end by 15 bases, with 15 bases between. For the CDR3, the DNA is TGTGCCAGCAGCCAGATGGGGGGACAGCTGTTCTTC. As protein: CASSQMGGQLFF.

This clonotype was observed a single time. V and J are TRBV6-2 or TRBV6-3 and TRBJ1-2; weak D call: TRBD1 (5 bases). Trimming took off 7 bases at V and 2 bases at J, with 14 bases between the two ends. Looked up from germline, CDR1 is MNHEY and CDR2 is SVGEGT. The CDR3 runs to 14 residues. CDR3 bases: TGTGCCAGCAACCGACAGTTATCCAACTATGGCTACACCTTC. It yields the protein CASNRQLSNYGYTF.

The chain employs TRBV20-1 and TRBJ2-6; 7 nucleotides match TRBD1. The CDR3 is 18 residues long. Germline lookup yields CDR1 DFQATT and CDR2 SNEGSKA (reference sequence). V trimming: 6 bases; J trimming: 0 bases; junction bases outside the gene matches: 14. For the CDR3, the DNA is TGCAGTGCCATAACCGGGACAGCCACTTACTCTGGGGCCAACGTCCTGACTTTC. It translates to CSAITGTATYSGANVLTF.

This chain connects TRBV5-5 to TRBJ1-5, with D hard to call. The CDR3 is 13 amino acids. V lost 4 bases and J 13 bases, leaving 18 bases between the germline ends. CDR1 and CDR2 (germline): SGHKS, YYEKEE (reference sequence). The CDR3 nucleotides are TGTGCCAGCAGCCCCCCCCCAGCGGGCCAGCAGCATTTT. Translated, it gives CASSPPPAGQQHF.

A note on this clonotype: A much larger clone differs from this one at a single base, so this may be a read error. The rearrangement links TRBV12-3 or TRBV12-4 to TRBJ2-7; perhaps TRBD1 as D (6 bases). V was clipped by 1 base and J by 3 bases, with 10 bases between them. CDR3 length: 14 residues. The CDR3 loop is CASSLGTALYEQYF. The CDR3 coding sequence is TGTGCCAGCAGTTTAGGGACAGCCCTCTACGAGCAGTACTTC.

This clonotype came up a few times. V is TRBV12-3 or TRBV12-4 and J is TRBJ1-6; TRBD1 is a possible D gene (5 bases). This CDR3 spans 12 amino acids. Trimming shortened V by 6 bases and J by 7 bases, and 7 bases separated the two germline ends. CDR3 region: CASREGNSPLHF. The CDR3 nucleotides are TGTGCCAGCAGGGAGGGGAATTCACCCCTCCACTTT.

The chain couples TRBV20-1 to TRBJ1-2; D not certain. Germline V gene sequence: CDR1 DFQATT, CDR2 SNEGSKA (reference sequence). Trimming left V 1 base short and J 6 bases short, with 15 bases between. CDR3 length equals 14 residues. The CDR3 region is CSARVERGRDGYTF. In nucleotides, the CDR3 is TGCAGTGCTAGAGTCGAACGTGGTAGAGATGGCTACACCTTC.

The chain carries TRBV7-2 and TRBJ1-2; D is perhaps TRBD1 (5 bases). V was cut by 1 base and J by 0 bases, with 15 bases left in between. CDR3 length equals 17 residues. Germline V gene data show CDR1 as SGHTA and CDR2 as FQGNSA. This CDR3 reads CASSLVGGGNSNYGYTF. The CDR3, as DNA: TGTGCCAGCAGCTTAGTAGGTGGGGGAAATTCTAACTATGGCTACACCTTC.

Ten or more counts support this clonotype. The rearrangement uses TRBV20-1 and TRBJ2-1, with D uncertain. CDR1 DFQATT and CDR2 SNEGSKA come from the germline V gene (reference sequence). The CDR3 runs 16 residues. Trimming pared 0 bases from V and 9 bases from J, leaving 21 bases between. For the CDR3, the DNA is TGCAGTGCTAGAGACCTATTGGGGTCAGCATTTGTTGAGCAGTTCTTC. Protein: CSARDLLGSAFVEQFF.

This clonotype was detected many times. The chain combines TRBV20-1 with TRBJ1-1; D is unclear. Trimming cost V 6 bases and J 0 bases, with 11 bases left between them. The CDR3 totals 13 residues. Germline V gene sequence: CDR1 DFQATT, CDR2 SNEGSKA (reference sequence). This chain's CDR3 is CSAFGRVNTEAFF. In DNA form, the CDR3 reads TGCAGTGCCTTCGGACGGGTGAACACTGAAGCTTTCTTT.

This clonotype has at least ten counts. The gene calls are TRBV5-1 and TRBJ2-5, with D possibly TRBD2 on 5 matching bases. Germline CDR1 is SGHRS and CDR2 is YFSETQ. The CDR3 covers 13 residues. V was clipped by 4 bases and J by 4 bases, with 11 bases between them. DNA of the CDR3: TGCGCCAGCAGCGTCGGGGTTGCAGAGACCCAGTACTTC. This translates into CASSVGVAETQYF.

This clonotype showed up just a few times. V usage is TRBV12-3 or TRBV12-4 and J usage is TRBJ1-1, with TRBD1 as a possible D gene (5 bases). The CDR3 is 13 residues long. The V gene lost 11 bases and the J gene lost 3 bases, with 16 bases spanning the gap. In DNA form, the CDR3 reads TGTGCCTGCAAGAGGGGAGGCGACACTGAAGCTTTCTTT. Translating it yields CACKRGGDTEAFF.

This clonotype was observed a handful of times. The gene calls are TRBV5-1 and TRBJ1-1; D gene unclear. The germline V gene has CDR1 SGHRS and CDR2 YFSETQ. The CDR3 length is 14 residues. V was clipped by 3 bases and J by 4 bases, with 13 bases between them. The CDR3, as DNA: TGCGCCAGCAGCTCGCAGACCTCTAGCACTGAAGCTTTCTTT. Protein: CASSSQTSSTEAFF.

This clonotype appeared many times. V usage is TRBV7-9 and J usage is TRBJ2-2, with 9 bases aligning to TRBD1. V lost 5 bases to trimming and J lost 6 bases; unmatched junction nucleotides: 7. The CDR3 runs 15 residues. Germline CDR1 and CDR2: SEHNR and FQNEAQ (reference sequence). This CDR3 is CASSVRDRAPGELFF. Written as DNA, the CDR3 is TGTGCCAGCAGCGTCCGGGACAGGGCCCCCGGGGAGCTGTTTTTT.

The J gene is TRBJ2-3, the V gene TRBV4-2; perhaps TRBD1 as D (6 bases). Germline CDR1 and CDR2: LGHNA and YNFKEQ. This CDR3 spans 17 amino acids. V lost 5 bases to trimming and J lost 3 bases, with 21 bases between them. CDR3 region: CASSFRVGAGLTDTQYF. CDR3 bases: TGTGCCAGCAGCTTCCGGGTGGGGGCCGGTCTGACAGATACGCAGTATTTT.

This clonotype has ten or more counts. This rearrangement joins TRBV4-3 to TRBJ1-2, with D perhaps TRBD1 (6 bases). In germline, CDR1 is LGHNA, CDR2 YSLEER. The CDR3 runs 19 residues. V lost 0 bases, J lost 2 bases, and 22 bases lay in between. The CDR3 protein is CASSQDWGQTRAPNYGYTF. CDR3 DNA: TGCGCCAGCAGCCAAGATTGGGGGCAAACCAGAGCGCCAAACTATGGCTACACCTTC.

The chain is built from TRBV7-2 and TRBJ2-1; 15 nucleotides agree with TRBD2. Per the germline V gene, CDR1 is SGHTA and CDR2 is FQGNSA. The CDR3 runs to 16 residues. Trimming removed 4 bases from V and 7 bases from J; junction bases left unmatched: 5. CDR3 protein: CASSSGLAGGWNEQFF. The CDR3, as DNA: TGTGCCAGCAGCTCCGGACTAGCGGGGGGGTGGAATGAGCAGTTCTTC.

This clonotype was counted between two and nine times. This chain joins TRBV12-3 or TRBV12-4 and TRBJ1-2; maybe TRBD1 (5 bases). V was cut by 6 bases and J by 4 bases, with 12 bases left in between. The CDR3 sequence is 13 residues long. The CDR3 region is CASSWRQSYGYTF. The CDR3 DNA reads TGTGCCAGCAGCTGGCGACAGAGCTATGGCTACACCTTC.

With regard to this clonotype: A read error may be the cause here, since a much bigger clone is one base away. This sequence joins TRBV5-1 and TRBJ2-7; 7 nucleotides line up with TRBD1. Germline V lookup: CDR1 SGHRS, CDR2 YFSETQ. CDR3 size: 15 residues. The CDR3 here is CASSATGVPSCEQYF. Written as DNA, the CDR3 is TGCGCCAGCAGCGCAACAGGGGTCCCCTCCTGCGAGCAGTACTTC. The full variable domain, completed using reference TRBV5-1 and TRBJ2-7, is KAGVTQTPRYLIKTRGQQVTLSCSPISGHRSVSWYQQTPGQGLQFLFEYFSETQRNKGNFPGRFSGRQFSNSRSEMNVSTLELGDSALYLCASSATGVPSCEQYFGPGTRLTVT.

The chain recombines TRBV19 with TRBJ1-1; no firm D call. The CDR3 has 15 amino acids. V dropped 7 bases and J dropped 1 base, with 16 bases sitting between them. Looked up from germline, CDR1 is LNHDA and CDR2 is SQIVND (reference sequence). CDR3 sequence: CASNDGPQRNTEAFF. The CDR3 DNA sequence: TGTGCCAGTAACGACGGACCACAAAGGAACACTGAAGCTTTCTTT.

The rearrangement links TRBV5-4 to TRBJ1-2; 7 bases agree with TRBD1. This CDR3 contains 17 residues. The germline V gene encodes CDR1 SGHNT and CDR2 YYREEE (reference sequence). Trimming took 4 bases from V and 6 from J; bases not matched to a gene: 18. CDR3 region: CASSRRLLRQGGDGYTF. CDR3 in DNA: TGTGCCAGCAGCCGTCGACTTCTAAGACAGGGAGGAGATGGCTACACCTTC.

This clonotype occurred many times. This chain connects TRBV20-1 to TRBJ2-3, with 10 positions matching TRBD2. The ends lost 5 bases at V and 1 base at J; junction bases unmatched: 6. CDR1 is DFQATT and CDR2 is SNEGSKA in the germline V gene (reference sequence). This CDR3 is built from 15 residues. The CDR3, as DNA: TGCAGTGCTTCCCGGACTAGCGGAGGCACAGATACGCAGTATTTT. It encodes CSASRTSGGTDTQYF.